This entry features one T cell receptor (beta chain) sequence. Its antigen is unknown. The data derive from a study of PD-L1 blockade in urothelial cancer. Study details: In terms of prior chemotherapy, patients had received 0 to 3 regimens. Study-wide results and limits: The study found that durable-benefit patients expanded tumor-associated blood clones more at 3 weeks.

Time point reported: peripheral blood 6 weeks after treatment start. Locally advanced or metastatic urothelial carcinoma affected all patients. Germline assignment: CDR1 SEHNR and CDR2 FQNEAQ (reference sequence). This CDR3 comprises 16 residues. The J segment lost 3 bases and the V segment lost 3 bases, leaving 7 bases of the junction unmatched. Profiling relied on immunoSEQ multiplex PCR, and the TCRdb table lists in-frame clones only, not all of them. Of some 31,000 clones detected, around three quarters appear once; the ten largest clones hold around 3.5%. The chain couples TRBV7-9 to TRBJ2-3, with 9 bases matching TRBD2. The TCR originated in an older man with urothelial cancer. Sequencing used PBMCs, obtained around atezolizumab (anti-PD-L1) treatment. The CDR3 coding sequence is TGTGCCAGCAGCTTGAGGCGGGGGGGCCGTACAGATACGCAGTATTTT. It specifies CASSLRRGGRTDTQYF. The variable domain in full, with the rest retrieved from reference TRBV7-9 and TRBJ2-3, is DTGVSQNPRHKITKRGQNVTFRCDPISEHNRLYWYRQTLGQGPEFLTYFQNEAQLEKSRLLSDRFSAERPKGSFSTLEIQRTEQGDSAMYLCASSLRRGGRTDTQYFGPGTRLTVL.